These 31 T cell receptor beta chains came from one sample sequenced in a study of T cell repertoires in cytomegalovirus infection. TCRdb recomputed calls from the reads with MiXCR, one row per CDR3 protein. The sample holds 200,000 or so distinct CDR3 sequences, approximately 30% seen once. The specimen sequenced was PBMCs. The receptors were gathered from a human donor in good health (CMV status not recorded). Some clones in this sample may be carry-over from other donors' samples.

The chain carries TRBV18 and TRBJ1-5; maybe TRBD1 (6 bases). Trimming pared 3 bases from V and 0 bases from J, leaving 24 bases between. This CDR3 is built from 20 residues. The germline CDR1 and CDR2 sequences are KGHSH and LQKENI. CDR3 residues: CASSPSVPTGHRVSNQPQHF. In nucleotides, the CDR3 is TGTGCCAGCTCACCTAGCGTCCCGACAGGTCACCGTGTTAGCAATCAGCCCCAGCATTTT.

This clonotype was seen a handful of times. The CDR3 loop reads CASSRAITGNQETQYF. The CDR3 nucleotides are TGTGCCAGCAGCCGCGCTATTACAGGAAACCAAGAGACCCAGTACTTC. The J gene is TRBJ2-5, the V gene TRBV12-3 or TRBV12-4, with a possible D match to TRBD1 (5 bases). The CDR3 totals 16 residues. The ends were cut back, 6 bases at V and 0 bases at J, with 17 bases in the middle.

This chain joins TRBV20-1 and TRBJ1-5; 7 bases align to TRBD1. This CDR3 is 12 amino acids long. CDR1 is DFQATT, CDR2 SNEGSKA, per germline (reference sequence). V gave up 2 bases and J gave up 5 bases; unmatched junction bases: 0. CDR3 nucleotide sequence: TGCAGTGCTAGACAGGGGGATCAGCCCCAGCATTTT. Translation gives CSARQGDQPQHF.

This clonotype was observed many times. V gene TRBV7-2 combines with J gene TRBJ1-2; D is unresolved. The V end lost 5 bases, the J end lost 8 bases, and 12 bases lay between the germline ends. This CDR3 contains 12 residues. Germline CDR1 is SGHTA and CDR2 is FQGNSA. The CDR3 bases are TGTGCCAGCAGCCTACTAGTAGGGGGCTACACCTTC. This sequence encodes CASSLLVGGYTF.

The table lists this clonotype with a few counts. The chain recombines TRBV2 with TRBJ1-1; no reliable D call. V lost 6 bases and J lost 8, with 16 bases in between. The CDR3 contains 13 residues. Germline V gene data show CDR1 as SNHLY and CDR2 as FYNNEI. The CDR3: CASRSEQEGEAFF. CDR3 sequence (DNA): TGTGCCAGCAGGTCAGAGCAGGAGGGAGAAGCTTTCTTT.

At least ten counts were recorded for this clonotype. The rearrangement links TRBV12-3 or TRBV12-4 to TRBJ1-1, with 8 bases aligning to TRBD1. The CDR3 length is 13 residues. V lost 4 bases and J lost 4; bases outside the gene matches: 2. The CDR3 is CASSWDRSTEAFF. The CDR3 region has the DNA TGTGCCAGCAGTTGGGACAGGTCCACTGAAGCTTTCTTT.

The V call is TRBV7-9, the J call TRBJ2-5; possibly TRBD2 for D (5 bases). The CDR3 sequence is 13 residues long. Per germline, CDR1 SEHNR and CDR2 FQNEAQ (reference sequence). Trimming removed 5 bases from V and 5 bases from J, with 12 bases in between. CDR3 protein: CASSDAGRETQYF. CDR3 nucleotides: TGTGCCAGCAGCGATGCGGGCCGGGAGACCCAGTACTTC.

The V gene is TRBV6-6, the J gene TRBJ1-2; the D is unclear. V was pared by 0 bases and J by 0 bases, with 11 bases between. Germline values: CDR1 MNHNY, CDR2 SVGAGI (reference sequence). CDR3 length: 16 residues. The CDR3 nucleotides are TGTGCCAGCAGTTACTCCCCCAGGATAGCTAACTATGGCTACACCTTC. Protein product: CASSYSPRIANYGYTF.

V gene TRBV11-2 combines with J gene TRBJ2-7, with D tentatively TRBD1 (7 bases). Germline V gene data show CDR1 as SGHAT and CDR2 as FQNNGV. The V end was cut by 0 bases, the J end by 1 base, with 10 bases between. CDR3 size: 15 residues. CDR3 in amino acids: CASSLDQGGSYEQYF. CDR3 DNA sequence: TGTGCCAGCAGCTTAGATCAGGGGGGATCCTACGAGCAGTACTTC.

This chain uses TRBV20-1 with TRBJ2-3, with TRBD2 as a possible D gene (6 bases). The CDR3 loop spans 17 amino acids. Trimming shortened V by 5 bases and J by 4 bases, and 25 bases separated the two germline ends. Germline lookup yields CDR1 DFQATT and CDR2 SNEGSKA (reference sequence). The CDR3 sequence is CSALQVLAGPGSDTQYF. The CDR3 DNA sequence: TGCAGTGCTTTGCAGGTTTTGGCGGGGCCTGGGTCAGATACGCAGTATTTT.

CDR3 DNA sequence: TGTGCCAGCAGCAGGAAGACAGGGGTCGACTATGGCTACACCTTC. It encodes CASSRKTGVDYGYTF. V is TRBV7-2 and J is TRBJ1-2; TRBD1 matches 8 bases. CDR3 length equals 15 residues. V was pared by 5 bases and J by 3 bases, with 8 bases of the junction left unmatched. The germline V gene encodes CDR1 SGHTA and CDR2 FQGNSA. Variable domain in full (rest from reference TRBV7-2 and TRBJ1-2): GAGVSQSPSNKVTEKGKDVELRCDPISGHTALYWYRQSLGQGLEFLIYFQGNSAPDKSGLPSDRFSAERTGGSVSTLTIQRTQQEDSAVYLCASSRKTGVDYGYTFGSGTRLTVV.

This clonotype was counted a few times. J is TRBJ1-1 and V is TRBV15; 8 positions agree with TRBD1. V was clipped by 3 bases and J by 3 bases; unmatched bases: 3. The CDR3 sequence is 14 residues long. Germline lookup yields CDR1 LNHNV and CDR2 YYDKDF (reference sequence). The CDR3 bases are TGTGCCACCAGCAGGGACAGGGCGGACACTGAAGCTTTCTTT. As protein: CATSRDRADTEAFF. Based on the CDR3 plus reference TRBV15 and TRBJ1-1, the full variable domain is DAMVIQNPRYQVTQFGKPVTLSCSQTLNHNVMYWYQQKSSQAPKLLFHYYDKDFNNEADTPDNFQSRRPNTSFCFLDIRSPGLGDTAMYLCATSRDRADTEAFFGQGTRLTVV.

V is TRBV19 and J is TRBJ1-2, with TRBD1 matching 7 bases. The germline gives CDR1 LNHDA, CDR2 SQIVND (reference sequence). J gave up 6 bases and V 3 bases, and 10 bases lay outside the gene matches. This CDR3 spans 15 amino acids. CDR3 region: CASSILRTGGDGYTF. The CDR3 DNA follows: TGTGCCAGTAGTATCCTCCGGACAGGCGGAGATGGCTACACCTTC.

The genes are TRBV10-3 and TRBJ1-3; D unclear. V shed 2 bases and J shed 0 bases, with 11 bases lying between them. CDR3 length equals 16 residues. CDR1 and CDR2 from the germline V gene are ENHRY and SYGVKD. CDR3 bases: TGTGCCATCAGTGAGCGCGGTCCTTCCTCTGGAAACACCATATATTTT. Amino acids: CAISERGPSSGNTIYF.

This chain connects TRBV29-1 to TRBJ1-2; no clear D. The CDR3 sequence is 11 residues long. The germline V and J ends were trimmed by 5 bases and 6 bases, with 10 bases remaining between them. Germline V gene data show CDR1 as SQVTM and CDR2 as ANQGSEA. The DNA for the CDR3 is TGCAGCGTTCGCCCCACGGATGGCTACACCTTC. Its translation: CSVRPTDGYTF.

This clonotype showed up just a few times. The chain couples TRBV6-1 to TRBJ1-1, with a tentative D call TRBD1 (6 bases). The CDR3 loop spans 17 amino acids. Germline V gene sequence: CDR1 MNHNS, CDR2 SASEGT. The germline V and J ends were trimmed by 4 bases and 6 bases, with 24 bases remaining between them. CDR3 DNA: TGTGCCAGCAGTGGGTACAACCGACAGTCAGGGGTGTCTGAAGCTTTCTTT. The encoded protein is CASSGYNRQSGVSEAFF.

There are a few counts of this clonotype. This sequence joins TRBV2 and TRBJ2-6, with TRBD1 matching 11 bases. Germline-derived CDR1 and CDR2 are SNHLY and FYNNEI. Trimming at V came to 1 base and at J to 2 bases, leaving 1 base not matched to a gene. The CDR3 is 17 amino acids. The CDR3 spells CASSEGTGGAGANVLTF. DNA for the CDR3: TGTGCCAGCAGTGAAGGGACAGGGGGCGCTGGGGCCAACGTCCTGACTTTC.

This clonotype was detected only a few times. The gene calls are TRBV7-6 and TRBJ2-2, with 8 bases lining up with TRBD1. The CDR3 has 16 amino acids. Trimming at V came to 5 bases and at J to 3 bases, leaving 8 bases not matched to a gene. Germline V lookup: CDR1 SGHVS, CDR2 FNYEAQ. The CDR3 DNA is TGTGCCAGCAGCCTCGGACAGGGAGAGTACACCGGGGAGCTGTTTTTT. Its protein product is CASSLGQGEYTGELFF.

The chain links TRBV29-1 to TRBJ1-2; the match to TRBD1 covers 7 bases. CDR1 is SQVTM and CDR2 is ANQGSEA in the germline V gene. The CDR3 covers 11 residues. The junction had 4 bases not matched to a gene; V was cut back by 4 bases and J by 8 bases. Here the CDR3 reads CSVVTGQGYTF. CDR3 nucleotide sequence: TGCAGCGTTGTGACAGGGCAAGGCTACACCTTC.

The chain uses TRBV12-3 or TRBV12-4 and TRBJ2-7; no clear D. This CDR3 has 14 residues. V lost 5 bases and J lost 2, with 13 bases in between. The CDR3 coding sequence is TGTGCCAGCAGTATCGGGCCCCCACCCTACGAGCAGTACTTC. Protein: CASSIGPPPYEQYF.

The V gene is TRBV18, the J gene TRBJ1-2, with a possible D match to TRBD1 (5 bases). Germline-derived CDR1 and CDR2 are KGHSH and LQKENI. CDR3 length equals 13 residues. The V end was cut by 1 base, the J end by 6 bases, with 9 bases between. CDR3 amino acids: CASSPQAGNGYTF. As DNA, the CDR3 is TGTGCCAGCTCACCACAAGCAGGGAATGGCTACACCTTC.

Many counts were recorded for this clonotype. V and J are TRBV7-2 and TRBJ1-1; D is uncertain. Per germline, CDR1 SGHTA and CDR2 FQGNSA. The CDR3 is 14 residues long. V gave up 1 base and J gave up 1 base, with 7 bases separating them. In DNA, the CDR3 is TGTGCCAGCAGCTTAGTTGTCAGGAACACTGAAGCTTTCTTT. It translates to CASSLVVRNTEAFF.

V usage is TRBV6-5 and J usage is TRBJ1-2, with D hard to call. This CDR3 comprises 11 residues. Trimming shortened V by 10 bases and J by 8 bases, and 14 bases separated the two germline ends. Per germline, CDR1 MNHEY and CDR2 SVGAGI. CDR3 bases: TGTGCCACGCGGGATTTCTACGGCTACACCTTC. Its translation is CATRDFYGYTF.

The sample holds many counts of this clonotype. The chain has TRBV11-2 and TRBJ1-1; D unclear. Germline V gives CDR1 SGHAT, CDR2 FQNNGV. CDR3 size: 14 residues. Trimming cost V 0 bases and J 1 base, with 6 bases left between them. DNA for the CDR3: TGTGCCAGCAGCTTAGATCGGAGGAACACTGAAGCTTTCTTT. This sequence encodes CASSLDRRNTEAFF.

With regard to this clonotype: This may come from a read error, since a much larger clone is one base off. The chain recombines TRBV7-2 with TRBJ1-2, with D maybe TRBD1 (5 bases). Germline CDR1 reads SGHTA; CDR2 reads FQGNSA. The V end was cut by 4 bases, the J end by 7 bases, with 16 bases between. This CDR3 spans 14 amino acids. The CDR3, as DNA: TGTGCCAGCAGCTCCGTCAGGGAAGCGGCTGGCTACACCTTC. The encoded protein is CASSSVREAAGYTF.

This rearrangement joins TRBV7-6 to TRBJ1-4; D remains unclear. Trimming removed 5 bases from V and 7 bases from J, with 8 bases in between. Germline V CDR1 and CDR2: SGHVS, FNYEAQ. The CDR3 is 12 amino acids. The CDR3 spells CASSASPEKLFF. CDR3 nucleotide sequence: TGTGCCAGCAGCGCATCTCCTGAAAAACTGTTTTTT.

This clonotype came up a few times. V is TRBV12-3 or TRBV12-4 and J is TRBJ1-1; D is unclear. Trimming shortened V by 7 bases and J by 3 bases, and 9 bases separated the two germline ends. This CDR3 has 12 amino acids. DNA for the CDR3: TGTGCCAGCAAATTGGGGTACACTGAAGCTTTCTTT. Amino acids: CASKLGYTEAFF.

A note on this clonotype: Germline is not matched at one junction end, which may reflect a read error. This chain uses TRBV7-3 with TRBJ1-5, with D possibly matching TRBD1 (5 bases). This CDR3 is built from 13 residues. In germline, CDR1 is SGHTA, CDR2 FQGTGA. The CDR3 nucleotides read TGTGCCTGCAGCCTCGGGGGATCTCAGCCCCAGCATTTT. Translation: CACSLGGSQPQHF.

The CDR3 loop reads CSATNLGQETQYF. As DNA, the CDR3 is TGCAGTGCTACTAATCTGGGCCAAGAGACCCAGTACTTC. V and J are TRBV20-1 and TRBJ2-5; D ambiguous. This CDR3 region has 13 residues. CDR1 and CDR2 (germline): DFQATT, SNEGSKA (reference sequence). Trimming stripped 4 bases from V and 1 base from J, with 10 bases between.

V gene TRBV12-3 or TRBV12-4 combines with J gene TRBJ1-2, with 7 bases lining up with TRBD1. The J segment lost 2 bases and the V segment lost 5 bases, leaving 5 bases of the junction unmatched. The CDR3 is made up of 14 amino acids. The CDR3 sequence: CASSKTGYNYGYTF. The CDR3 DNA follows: TGTGCCAGCAGTAAGACAGGGTACAACTATGGCTACACCTTC.

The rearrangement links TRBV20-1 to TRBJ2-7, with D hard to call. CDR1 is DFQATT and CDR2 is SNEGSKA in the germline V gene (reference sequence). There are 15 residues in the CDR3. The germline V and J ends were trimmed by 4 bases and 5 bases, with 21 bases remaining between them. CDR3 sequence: CSATPLLLGFHEQYF. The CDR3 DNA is TGCAGTGCTACCCCTTTGTTGCTAGGATTCCACGAGCAGTACTTC.